The 20 T cell receptor beta chains below were found in one sample sequenced in a study of blood T cell repertoires in COVID-19. Method: immunoSEQ multiplex PCR; TCRdb's copy keeps in-frame clones and lacks some. The table lists about 140,000 clones, over 60% of them singletons. Material: peripheral blood. The receptors come from a woman older than 75 with active or convalescent COVID-19.

This sequence joins TRBV10-2 and TRBJ2-1; 15 bases map to TRBD2. This CDR3 region has 20 residues. V lost 6 bases to trimming and J lost 0 bases; unmatched junction nucleotides: 12. The germline V gene encodes CDR1 WSHSY and CDR2 SAAADI. The CDR3 loop is CASRDPRGLAGGLSYNEQFF. Written as DNA, the CDR3 is TGCGCCAGCAGAGACCCACGTGGACTAGCGGGGGGGCTCTCCTACAATGAGCAGTTCTTC.

This clone occurred once. The CDR3 DNA reads as TGTGCCAGCAGTCGCTTAAAGACAGGGGGTTCGAACACTGAAGCTTTCTTT. This codes for CASSRLKTGGSNTEAFF. The chain uses TRBV28 and TRBJ1-1, with 9 positions matching TRBD1. The trim removed 5 bases at V and 1 base at J, leaving 11 bases unmatched. This CDR3 is built from 17 residues. Germline values: CDR1 MDHEN, CDR2 SYDVKM.

The sample holds a few counts of this clone. This chain uses TRBV7-2 with TRBJ1-3; TRBD1 aligns across 9 bases. The CDR3 spans 15 residues. The V gene end was trimmed by 1 base and the J gene end by 8 bases; junction bases not matched to a gene: 6. The V gene's germline CDR1 is SGHTA and CDR2 FQGNSA. The CDR3 nucleotides are TGTGCCAGCAGCTTAGGGACAGGGGCCGCATACACCATATATTTT. As protein: CASSLGTGAAYTIYF.

This rearrangement joins TRBV11-1 to TRBJ2-3; 8 nucleotides align to TRBD1. The germline CDR1 and CDR2 sequences are SGHAT and FQDESV (reference sequence). The CDR3 loop spans 15 amino acids. The V segment lost 5 bases and the J segment 6 bases; nucleotides outside the gene matches: 10. CDR3 sequence reads: CASSLGQVDWDTQYF. In nucleotides, the CDR3 is TGTGCCAGCAGCCTGGGACAGGTGGATTGGGATACGCAGTATTTT.

This clone has only one observation. The V gene is TRBV15, the J gene TRBJ1-4, with 8 bases aligning to TRBD1. This CDR3 has 14 residues. J was trimmed by 3 bases and V by 4 bases; bases with no gene match: 1. Germline CDR1 is LNHNV and CDR2 is YYDKDF (reference sequence). CDR3: CATSKQGANEKLFF. The CDR3 nucleotides read TGTGCCACCAGCAAACAGGGGGCTAATGAAAAACTGTTTTTT.

This clone was seen a handful of times. The chain carries TRBV5-5 and TRBJ1-5; a possible D gene is TRBD1 (5 bases). CDR1 is SGHKS and CDR2 is YYEKEE in the germline V gene (reference sequence). The V gene lost 3 bases and the J gene lost 1 base, with 14 bases spanning the gap. CDR3 length equals 16 residues. The CDR3 sequence: CASSWASGGSNQPQHF. The CDR3 DNA follows: TGTGCCAGCAGCTGGGCTTCCGGGGGAAGCAATCAGCCCCAGCATTTT.

This clone was recorded a few times. The chain recombines TRBV30 with TRBJ1-2; no clear D gene. Germline CDR1 and CDR2: GTSNPN and SVGIG (reference sequence). The germline V and J ends were trimmed by 2 bases and 7 bases, with 8 bases remaining between them. The CDR3 contains 11 residues. CDR3 sequence reads: CAWSRGPGYTF. For the CDR3, the DNA is TGTGCCTGGAGTCGAGGCCCTGGCTACACCTTC. The entire variable domain, with the rest obtained from reference TRBV30 and TRBJ1-2, is as follows: SQTIHQWPATLVQPVGSPLSLECTVEGTSNPNLYWYRQAAGRGLQLLFYSVGIGQISSEVPQNLSASRPQDRQFILSSKKLLLSDSGFYLCAWSRGPGYTFGSGTRLTVV.

CDR3 loop: CASVGAYNYGYTF. As DNA, the CDR3 is TGTGCCAGCGTGGGGGCTTATAACTATGGCTACACCTTC. The rearrangement uses TRBV3-1 (or the pseudogene TRBV3-2) and TRBJ1-2; D is possibly TRBD1 (6 bases). The germline V gene has CDR1 LGHDT and CDR2 YNNKEL (reference sequence). Trimming removed 8 bases at V and 1 base at J, with 11 bases between. CDR3 size: 13 residues.

V is TRBV9 and J is TRBJ1-3, with D maybe TRBD1 (6 bases). The germline CDR1 and CDR2 sequences are SGDLS and YYNGEE. V lost 0 bases, J lost 2 bases, and 9 bases lay in between. This CDR3 spans 15 amino acids. In DNA, the CDR3 is TGTGCCAGCAGCGTAGGGGCAGGGGCTGGAAACACCATATATTTT. It translates to CASSVGAGAGNTIYF.

This clone appeared a few times. This sequence joins TRBV9 and TRBJ2-7; the match to TRBD1 covers 7 bases. The ends lost 2 bases at V and 6 bases at J; junction bases unmatched: 11. This CDR3 region has 15 residues. Germline V gene lookup returns CDR1 SGDLS and CDR2 YYNGEE. In DNA form, the CDR3 reads TGTGCCAGCAGCGTCACCTTCGACAGGGTTTCCGAGCAGTACTTC. This translates into CASSVTFDRVSEQYF.

The rearrangement joins TRBV20-1 to TRBJ1-1; maybe TRBD1 (5 bases). The CDR3 is 12 residues long. Germline V gene sequence: CDR1 DFQATT, CDR2 SNEGSKA (reference sequence). Between the trimmed V and J ends, which lost 3 bases and 4 bases, there was a span of 9 bases. CDR3 in amino acids: CSASRQSTEAFF. CDR3 DNA: TGCAGTGCTAGTAGACAGAGCACTGAAGCTTTCTTT.

This chain joins TRBV6-2 or TRBV6-3 and TRBJ2-1, with a tentative D call TRBD1 (6 bases). The V gene lost 0 bases and the J gene lost 3 bases, with 15 bases spanning the gap. The CDR3 contains 17 residues. Germline CDR1 reads MNHEY; CDR2 reads SVGEGT. In nucleotides, the CDR3 is TGTGCCAGCAGTTACTCGATGTCAGGGGATCTCTACAATGAGCAGTTCTTC. It translates to CASSYSMSGDLYNEQFF.

The chain recombines TRBV18 with TRBJ2-3, with a weak D call TRBD1 (6 bases). Germline CDR1 KGHSH, CDR2 LQKENI. The CDR3 is 14 residues long. Trimming cost V 4 bases and J 4 bases, with 12 bases left between them. The CDR3 loop reads CASSRAPGADTQYF. CDR3 sequence (DNA): TGTGCCAGCTCACGCGCGCCAGGGGCAGATACGCAGTATTTT.

The chain joins TRBV9 to TRBJ1-1; perhaps TRBD1 as D (5 bases). The germline V gene has CDR1 SGDLS and CDR2 YYNGEE. The CDR3 runs 16 residues. V shed 3 bases and J shed 1 base, with 16 bases lying between them. CDR3 sequence (DNA): TGTGCCAGCAGCGGGAGTGCGGGGGAGACGAACACTGAAGCTTTCTTT. It codes for CASSGSAGETNTEAFF.

The genes are TRBV4-3 and TRBJ2-7; tentative D call: TRBD2 (6 bases). The CDR3 spans 15 residues. CDR1 LGHNA and CDR2 YSLEER come from the germline V gene. Trimming left V 0 bases short and J 3 bases short, with 12 bases between. Here the CDR3 DNA reads TGCGCCAGCAGCCAAGATCCCCTGGGGGGCTACGAGCAGTACTTC. The encoded protein is CASSQDPLGGYEQYF.

This rearrangement joins TRBV18 to TRBJ2-5; 12 positions agree with TRBD2. With 2 bases clipped from V and 1 base from J, the junction kept 2 bases outside the gene matches. From germline, CDR1 is KGHSH and CDR2 LQKENI. The CDR3 covers 16 residues. CDR3 bases: TGTGCCAGCTCACCAACTAGCGGGGGGTCCCAAGAGACCCAGTACTTC. Translation gives CASSPTSGGSQETQYF.

The chain is built from TRBV20-1 and TRBJ1-1; no reliable D call. V was shortened by 6 bases and J by 1 base, with 6 bases between the two germline ends. From germline, CDR1 is DFQATT and CDR2 SNEGSKA (reference sequence). The CDR3 sequence is 11 residues long. The CDR3 DNA reads as TGCAGTGCCGTCGGGAACACTGAAGCTTTCTTT. Translating gives CSAVGNTEAFF.

The chain joins TRBV29-1 to TRBJ2-7, with 10 bases identical to TRBD2. This CDR3 contains 16 residues. After removal of 5 bases from V and 3 bases from J, the junction contained 13 bases not matched to a gene. Germline assignment: CDR1 SQVTM and CDR2 ANQGSEA. The DNA for the CDR3 is TGCAGCGTTATGGGGGCGGCTAGCGGGGGTAACTACGAGCAGTACTTC. Translating it yields CSVMGAASGGNYEQYF.

CDR3 residues: CASSSASNRPQHF. DNA for the CDR3: TGTGCCAGTAGCTCCGCTTCTAATCGACCCCAGCATTTT. This rearrangement joins TRBV19 to TRBJ1-5, with no clear D. The V end was cut by 6 bases, the J end by 10 bases, with 16 bases between. The V gene's germline CDR1 is LNHDA and CDR2 SQIVND (reference sequence). This CDR3 contains 13 residues. The whole variable domain, filled in from reference TRBV19 and TRBJ1-5, reads DGGITQSPKYLFRKEGQNVTLSCEQNLNHDAMYWYRQDPGQGLRLIYYSQIVNDFQKGDIAEGYSVSREKKESFPLTVTSAQKNPTAFYLCASSSASNRPQHFGDGTRLSIL.

The chain links TRBV12-3 or TRBV12-4 to TRBJ1-4; unclear D gene. V lost 3 bases to trimming and J lost 8 bases, with 10 bases between them. This CDR3 region has 13 residues. The CDR3 coding sequence is TGTGCCAGCAGTTTTGAGCCGAGAGAAAAACTGTTTTTT. Translated, it gives CASSFEPREKLFF.